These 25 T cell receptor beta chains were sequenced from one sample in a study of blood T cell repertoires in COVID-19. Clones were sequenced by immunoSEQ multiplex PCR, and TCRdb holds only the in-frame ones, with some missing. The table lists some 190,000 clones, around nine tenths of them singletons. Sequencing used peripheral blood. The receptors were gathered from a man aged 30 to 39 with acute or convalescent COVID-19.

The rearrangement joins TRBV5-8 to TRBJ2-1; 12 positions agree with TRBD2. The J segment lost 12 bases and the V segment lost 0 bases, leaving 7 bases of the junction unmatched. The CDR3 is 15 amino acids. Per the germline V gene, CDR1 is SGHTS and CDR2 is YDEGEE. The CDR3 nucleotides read TGTGCCAGCAGCTTGGTCCTAGCGGGAGGGACGGGGCAGTTCTTC. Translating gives CASSLVLAGGTGQFF. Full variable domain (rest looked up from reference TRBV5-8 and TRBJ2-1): EAGVTQSPTHLIKTRGQQATLRCSPISGHTSVYWYQQALGLGLQFLLWYDEGEERNRGNFPPRFSGRQFPNYSSELNVNALELEDSALYLCASSLVLAGGTGQFFGPGTRLTVL.

The CDR3 sequence is CAIGRTGQLETQYF. The CDR3 DNA follows: TGTGCCATCGGTAGGACAGGGCAATTGGAGACCCAGTACTTC. This rearrangement joins TRBV10-3 to TRBJ2-5; TRBD1 matches at 8 bases. There are 14 residues in the CDR3. V lost 8 bases to trimming and J lost 5 bases; unmatched junction nucleotides: 10. Germline V gene lookup returns CDR1 ENHRY and CDR2 SYGVKD.

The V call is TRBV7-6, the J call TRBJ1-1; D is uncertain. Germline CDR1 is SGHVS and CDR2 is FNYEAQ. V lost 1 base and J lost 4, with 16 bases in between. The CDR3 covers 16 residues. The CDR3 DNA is TGTGCCAGCAGCTTAGTTTCCTGGGAGGCTATCACTGAAGCTTTCTTT. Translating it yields CASSLVSWEAITEAFF.

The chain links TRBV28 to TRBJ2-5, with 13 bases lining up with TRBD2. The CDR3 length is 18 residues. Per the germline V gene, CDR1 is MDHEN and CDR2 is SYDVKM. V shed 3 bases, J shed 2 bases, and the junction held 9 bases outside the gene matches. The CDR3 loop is CASSFNLLGLAGQETQYF. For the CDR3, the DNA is TGTGCCAGCAGTTTCAACCTATTGGGACTAGCGGGGCAAGAGACCCAGTACTTC.

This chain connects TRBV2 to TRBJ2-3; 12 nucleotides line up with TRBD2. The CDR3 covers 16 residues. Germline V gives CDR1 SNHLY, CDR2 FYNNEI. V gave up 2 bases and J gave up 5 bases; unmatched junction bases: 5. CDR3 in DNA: TGTGCCAGCAGTGAACAGCTAGCGGGGGGGATAGATACGCAGTATTTT. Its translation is CASSEQLAGGIDTQYF.

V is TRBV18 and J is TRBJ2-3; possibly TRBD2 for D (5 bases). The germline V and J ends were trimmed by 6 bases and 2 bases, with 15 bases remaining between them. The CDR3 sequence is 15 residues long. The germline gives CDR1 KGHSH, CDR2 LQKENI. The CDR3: CASSELDSPTDTQYF. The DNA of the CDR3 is TGTGCCAGCTCGGAATTGGACTCCCCCACAGATACGCAGTATTTT.

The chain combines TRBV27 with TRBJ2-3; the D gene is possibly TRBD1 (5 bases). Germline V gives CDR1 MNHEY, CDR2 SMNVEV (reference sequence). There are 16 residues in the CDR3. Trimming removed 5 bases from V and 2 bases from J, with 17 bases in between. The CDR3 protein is CASSPRAGWTTDTQYF. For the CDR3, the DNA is TGTGCCAGCAGTCCCCGGGCAGGGTGGACCACAGATACGCAGTATTTT.

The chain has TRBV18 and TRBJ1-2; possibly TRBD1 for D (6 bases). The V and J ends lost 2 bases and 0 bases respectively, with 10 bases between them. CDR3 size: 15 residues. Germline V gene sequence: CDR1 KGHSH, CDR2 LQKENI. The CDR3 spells CASSPSRGANYGYTF. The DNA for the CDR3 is TGTGCCAGCTCACCAAGCAGGGGAGCTAACTATGGCTACACCTTC.

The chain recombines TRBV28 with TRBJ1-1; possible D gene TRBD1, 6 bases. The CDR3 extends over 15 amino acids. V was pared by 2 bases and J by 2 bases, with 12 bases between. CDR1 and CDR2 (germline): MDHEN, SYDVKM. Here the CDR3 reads CASSLPGGGNTEAFF. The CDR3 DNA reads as TGTGCCAGCAGTTTACCTGGCGGGGGCAACACTGAAGCTTTCTTT.

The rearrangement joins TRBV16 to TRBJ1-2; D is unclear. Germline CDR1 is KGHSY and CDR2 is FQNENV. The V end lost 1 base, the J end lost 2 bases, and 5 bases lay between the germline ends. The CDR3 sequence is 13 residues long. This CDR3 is CASSQYSNYGYTF. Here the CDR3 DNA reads TGTGCCAGCAGCCAATATTCGAACTATGGCTACACCTTC.

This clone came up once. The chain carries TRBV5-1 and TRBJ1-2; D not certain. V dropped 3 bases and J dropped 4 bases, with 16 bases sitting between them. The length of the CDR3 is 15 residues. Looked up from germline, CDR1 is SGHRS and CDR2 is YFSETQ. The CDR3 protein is CASSSGERTIYGYTF. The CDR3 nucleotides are TGCGCCAGCAGCTCGGGAGAACGGACCATCTATGGCTACACCTTC.

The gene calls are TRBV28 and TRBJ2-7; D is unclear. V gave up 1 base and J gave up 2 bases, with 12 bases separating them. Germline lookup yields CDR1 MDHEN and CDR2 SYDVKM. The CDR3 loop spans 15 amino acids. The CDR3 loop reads CASSLYYPSPYEQYF. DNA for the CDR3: TGTGCCAGCAGTTTATACTATCCCAGCCCCTACGAGCAGTACTTC. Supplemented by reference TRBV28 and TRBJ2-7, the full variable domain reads DVKVTQSSRYLVKRTGEKVFLECVQDMDHENMFWYRQDPGLGLRLIYFSYDVKMKEKGDIPEGYSVSREKKERFSLILESASTNQTSMYLCASSLYYPSPYEQYFGPGTRLTVT.

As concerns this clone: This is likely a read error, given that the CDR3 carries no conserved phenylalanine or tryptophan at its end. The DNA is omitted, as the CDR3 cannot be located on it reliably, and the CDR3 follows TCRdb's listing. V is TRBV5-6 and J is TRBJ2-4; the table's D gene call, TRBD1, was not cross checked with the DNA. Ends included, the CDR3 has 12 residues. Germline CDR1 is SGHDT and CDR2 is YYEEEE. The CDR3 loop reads CASSLAFDRPLI.

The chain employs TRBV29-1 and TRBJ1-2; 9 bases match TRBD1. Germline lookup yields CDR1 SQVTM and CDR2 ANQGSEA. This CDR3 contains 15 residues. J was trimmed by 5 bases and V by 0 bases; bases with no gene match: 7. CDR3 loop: CSVEDQAGQGYGYTF. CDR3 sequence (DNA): TGCAGCGTTGAAGATCAAGCGGGACAGGGTTATGGCTACACCTTC.

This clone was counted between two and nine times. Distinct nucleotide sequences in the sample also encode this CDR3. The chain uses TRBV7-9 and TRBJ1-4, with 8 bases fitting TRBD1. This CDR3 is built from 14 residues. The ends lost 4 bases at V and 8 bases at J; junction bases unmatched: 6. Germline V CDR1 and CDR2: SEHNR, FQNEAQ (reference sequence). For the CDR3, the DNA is TGTGCCAGCAGCTCCGGACAGGGTAACGAAAAACTGTTTTTT. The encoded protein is CASSSGQGNEKLFF.

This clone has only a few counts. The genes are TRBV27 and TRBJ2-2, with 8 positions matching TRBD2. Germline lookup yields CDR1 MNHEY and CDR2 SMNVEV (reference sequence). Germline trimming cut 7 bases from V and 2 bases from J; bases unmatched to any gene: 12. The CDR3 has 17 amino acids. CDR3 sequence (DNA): TGTGCCAGCACCCTTTTGGGTAGCGGGGTAAACACCGGGGAGCTGTTTTTT. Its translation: CASTLLGSGVNTGELFF.

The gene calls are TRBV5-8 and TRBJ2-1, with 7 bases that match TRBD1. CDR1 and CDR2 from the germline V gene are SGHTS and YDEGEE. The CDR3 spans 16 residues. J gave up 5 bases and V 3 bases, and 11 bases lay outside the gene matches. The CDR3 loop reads CASSSGRGNLDNEQFF. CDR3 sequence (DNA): TGTGCCAGCAGCTCGGGCAGGGGGAACCTTGACAATGAGCAGTTCTTC.

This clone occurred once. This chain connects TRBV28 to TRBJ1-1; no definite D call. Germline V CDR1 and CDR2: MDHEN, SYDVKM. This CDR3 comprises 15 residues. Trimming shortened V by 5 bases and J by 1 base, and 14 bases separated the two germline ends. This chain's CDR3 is CASSRPRQANTEAFF. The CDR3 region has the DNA TGTGCCAGCAGTCGACCCAGGCAGGCGAACACTGAAGCTTTCTTT.

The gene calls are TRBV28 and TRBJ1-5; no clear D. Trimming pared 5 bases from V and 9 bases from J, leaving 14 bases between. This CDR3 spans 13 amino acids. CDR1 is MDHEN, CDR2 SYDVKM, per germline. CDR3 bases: TGTGCCAGCAGTCCCCCCCGAGATCGGCCCCAGCATTTT. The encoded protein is CASSPPRDRPQHF.

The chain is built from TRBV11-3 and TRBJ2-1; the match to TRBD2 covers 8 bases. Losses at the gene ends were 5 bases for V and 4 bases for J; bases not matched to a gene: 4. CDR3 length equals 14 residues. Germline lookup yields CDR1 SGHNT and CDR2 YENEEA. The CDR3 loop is CASSTTSGYNEQFF. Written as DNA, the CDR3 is TGTGCCAGCAGCACTACTAGCGGATACAATGAGCAGTTCTTC.

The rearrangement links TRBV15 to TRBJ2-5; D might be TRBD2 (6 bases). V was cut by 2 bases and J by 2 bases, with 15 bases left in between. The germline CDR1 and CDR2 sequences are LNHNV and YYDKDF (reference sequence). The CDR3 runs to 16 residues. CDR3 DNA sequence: TGTGCCACCAGCAGAACCCCCAGACTAGATCAAGAGACCCAGTACTTC. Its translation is CATSRTPRLDQETQYF. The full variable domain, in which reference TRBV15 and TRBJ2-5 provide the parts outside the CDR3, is DAMVIQNPRYQVTQFGKPVTLSCSQTLNHNVMYWYQQKSSQAPKLLFHYYDKDFNNEADTPDNFQSRRPNTSFCFLDIRSPGLGDTAMYLCATSRTPRLDQETQYFGPGTRLLVL.

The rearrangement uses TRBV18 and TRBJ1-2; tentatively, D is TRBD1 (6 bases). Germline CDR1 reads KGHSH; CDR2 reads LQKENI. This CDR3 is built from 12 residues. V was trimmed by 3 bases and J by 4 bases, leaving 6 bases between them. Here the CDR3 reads CASSPDSYGYTF. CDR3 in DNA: TGTGCCAGCTCACCGGACAGCTATGGCTACACCTTC. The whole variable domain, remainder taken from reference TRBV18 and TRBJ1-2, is NAGVMQNPRHLVRRRGQEARLRCSPMKGHSHVYWYRQLPEEGLKFMVYLQKENIIDESGMPKERFSAEFPKEGPSILRIQQVVRGDSAAYFCASSPDSYGYTFGSGTRLTVV.

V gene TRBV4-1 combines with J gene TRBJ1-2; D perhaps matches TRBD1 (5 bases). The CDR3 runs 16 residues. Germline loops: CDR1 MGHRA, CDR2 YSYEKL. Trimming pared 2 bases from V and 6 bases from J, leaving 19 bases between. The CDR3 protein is CASSQIRSQGNDGYTF. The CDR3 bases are TGCGCCAGCAGCCAAATTCGATCGCAGGGAAATGATGGCTACACCTTC.

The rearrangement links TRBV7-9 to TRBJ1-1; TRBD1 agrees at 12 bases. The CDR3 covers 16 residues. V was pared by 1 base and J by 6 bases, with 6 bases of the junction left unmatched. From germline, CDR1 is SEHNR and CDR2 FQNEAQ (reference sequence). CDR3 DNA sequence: TGTGCCAGCAGCTTAGATGAGGGACAGGGGGCGCCTGAAGCTTTCTTT. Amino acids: CASSLDEGQGAPEAFF.

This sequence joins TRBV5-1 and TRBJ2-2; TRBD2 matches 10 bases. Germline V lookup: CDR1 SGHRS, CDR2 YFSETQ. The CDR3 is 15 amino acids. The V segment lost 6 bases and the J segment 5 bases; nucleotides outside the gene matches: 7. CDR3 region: CASTVAGGVTGELFF. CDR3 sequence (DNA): TGCGCCAGCACCGTAGCGGGGGGCGTGACCGGGGAGCTGTTTTTT.